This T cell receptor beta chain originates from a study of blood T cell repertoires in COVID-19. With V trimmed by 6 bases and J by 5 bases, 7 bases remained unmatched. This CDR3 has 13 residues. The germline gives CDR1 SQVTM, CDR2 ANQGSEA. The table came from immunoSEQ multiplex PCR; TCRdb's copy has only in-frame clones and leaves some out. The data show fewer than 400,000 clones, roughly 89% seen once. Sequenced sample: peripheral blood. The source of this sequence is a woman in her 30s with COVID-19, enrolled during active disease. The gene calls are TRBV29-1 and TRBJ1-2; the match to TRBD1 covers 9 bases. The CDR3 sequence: CSVQDRGEYGYTF. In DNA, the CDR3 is TGCAGCGTGCAGGACAGGGGCGAATATGGCTACACCTTC.